This T cell receptor beta chain was documented in a study of blood T cell repertoires in COVID-19. Study-level background: Samples representing acute and convalescent COVID-19 were sourced from the United States, Italy and Spain. PBMCs, B-cell-depleted T cells, or T cells provided the cDNA or gDNA that made up the material.

The length of the CDR3 is 14 residues. Trimming removed 4 bases from V and 5 bases from J, with 15 bases in between. Germline CDR1 reads SGHRS; CDR2 reads YFSETQ. Per the authors' pipeline: The authors estimated nucleated cell counts from reference gene primer amplification. The data were produced by immunoSEQ multiplex PCR, yet TCRdb's version contains in-frame clones alone and is incomplete. That table gives V, J and clone size, and the DNA gave D and trimming. Here the sample spans a few hundred thousand clones, about 82% being singletons. V usage is TRBV5-1 and J usage is TRBJ2-5; no definite D call. The TCR comes from a woman in her forties or fifties with acute or convalescent COVID-19. The sample was peripheral blood. The CDR3 is CASSRGAEEETQYF. Written as DNA, the CDR3 is TGCGCCAGCAGCCGCGGAGCCGAAGAGGAGACCCAGTACTTC.